The T cell receptor (beta chain) described here comes from a study of shared clonotypes between healthy human individuals. The V gene's germline CDR1 is SGHRS and CDR2 YFSETQ. After removal of 4 bases from V and 4 bases from J, the junction contained 7 bases not matched to a gene. This CDR3 has 16 residues. Evenly divided among several immunoSEQ plates was the genomic DNA of each subset. In the authors' methods: ImmunoSEQ sequences covered only the junction and lacked quality scores; filtering therefore differed. Profiling relied on immunoSEQ multiplex PCR, and the TCRdb table lists in-frame clones only, not all of them. That table is the source of V, J and clone size, and D and trimming were worked out from the DNA. Of 2 million to 2.5 million clones detected, about 92% appear once; the ten largest clones hold roughly 0.36%.

Material: naive CD4+ T cells from PBMCs. Specified subset: CD45RA+ positively selected. The receptor was derived from a man younger than 35 in good health. Some clones in this sample may be carry-over from other donors' samples. The chain has TRBV5-1 and TRBJ2-6; 8 bases align to TRBD1. The chain's CDR3 is CASSVDRAAGANVLTF. The CDR3 coding sequence is TGCGCCAGCAGCGTGGACAGGGCGGCAGGGGCCAACGTCCTGACTTTC.